This T cell receptor (beta chain) was identified in a study of shared T cell receptors in the human thymus. The ends were cut back, 1 base at V and 2 bases at J, with 13 bases in the middle. The CDR3 spans 16 residues. Germline-derived CDR1 and CDR2 are SGHAT and FQNNGV. The table came from immunoSEQ multiplex PCR; TCRdb's copy has only in-frame clones and leaves some out. The sample shows 600,000 to 900,000 clones, 75% to 90% of them seen only once. These data are also associated with another study on human thymus T cells. This second study says: Obtained as resections during corrective heart surgery, the thymus tissue was then studied. Overlap was high between thymic repertoires from unrelated individuals, as reported in related research.

The source of this sequence is a girl less than two years old with a congenital heart defect. The sequenced sample was thymocytes. The chain is built from TRBV11-2 and TRBJ2-3, with a tentative D call TRBD2 (7 bases). The CDR3 loop reads CASSLAAGAPTDTQYF. CDR3 in DNA: TGTGCCAGCAGCTTAGCTGCGGGGGCGCCCACAGATACGCAGTATTTT.